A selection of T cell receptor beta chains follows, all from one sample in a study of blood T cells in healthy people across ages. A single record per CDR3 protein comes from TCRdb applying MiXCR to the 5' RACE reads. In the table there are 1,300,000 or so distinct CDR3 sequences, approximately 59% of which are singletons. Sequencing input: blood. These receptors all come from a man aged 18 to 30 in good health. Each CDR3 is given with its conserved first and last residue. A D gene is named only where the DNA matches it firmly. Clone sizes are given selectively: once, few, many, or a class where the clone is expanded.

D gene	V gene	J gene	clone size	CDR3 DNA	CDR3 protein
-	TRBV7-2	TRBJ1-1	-	TGTGCCAGCAGCCCTACCCGACGGGAAGGCCTGGCTTTCTTT	CASSPTRREGLAFF
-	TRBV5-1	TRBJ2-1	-	TGCGCCAGCAGCTCCGGGGCCTTTGGCGATGAGCAGTTCTTC	CASSSGAFGDEQFF
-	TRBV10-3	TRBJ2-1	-	TGTGCCATCAGTGGGGGAGCTCCGGGGACCCTAAACAATGAGCAGTTCTTC	CAISGGAPGTLNNEQFF
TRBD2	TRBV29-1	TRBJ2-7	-	TGCAGCGTCGGGACTAGCGACTCCTACGAGCAGTACTTC	CSVGTSDSYEQYF
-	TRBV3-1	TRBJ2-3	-	TGTGCCAGCAGCCACAACTCCGGCCCAACAGATACGCAGTATTTT	CASSHNSGPTDTQYF
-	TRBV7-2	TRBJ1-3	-	TGTGCCAGCAGCTCAAATACAGGGTTTGGAAACACCATATATTTT	CASSSNTGFGNTIYF
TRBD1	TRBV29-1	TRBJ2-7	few	TGCAGCGTATTCAACAGGGGGACCTACGAGCAGTACTTC	CSVFNRGTYEQYF
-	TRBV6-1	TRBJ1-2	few	TGTGCCAGCAGTGAGAGCGGTCCTAAACTCTACACCTTC	CASSESGPKLYTF
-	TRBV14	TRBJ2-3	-	TGTGCCAGCAGCCAAGAAACTGGAGCCTTCGGAACGCAGTATTTT	CASSQETGAFGTQYF
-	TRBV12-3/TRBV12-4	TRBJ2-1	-	TGTGCCAGCAGGCCTTTGGGGGAAGGGGACTACAATGAGCAGTTCTTC	CASRPLGEGDYNEQFF
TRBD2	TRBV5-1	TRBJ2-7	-	TGCGCCAGCAGCTTAACAACTAGCGGGAGTTCCTACGAGCAGTACTTC	CASSLTTSGSSYEQYF
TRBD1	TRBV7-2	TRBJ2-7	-	TGTGCCAGCAGCTTAGTCGCAGGGGGCGCCTCCTACGAGCAGTACTTC	CASSLVAGGASYEQYF
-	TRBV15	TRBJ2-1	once	TGTGCCACCAGCATGCGGGACTCACCCTACAATGAGCAGTTCTTC	CATSMRDSPYNEQFF
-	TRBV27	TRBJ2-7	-	TGTGCCAGCAGTCCACGTGACGGTATCTACGAGCAGTACTTC	CASSPRDGIYEQYF
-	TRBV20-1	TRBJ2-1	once	TGCAGTGCTAGAGATCAGGACCGTAGGTACGAGCAGTTCTTC	CSARDQDRRYEQFF
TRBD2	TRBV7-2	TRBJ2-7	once	TGTGCCAGCAGCTTAATGACGTCTAGGGCGGGAGGGTACGAGCAGTACTTC	CASSLMTSRAGGYEQYF
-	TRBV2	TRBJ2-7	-	TGTGCCAGCAAGGGGTCAGCCTCTGGGGTCGAGCAGTACTTC	CASKGSASGVEQYF
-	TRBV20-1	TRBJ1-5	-	TGCAGTGCTAGAGATGGAGGGGCCCAGCCCCAGCATTTT	CSARDGGAQPQHF
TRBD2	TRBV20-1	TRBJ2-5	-	TGCAGTGCCTCAGCCCGGAGGGCGGGAGGAAAAGAGACCCAGTACTTC	CSASARRAGGKETQYF
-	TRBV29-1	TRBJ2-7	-	TGCAGCGTTGTCATCGGGTTTTCTTACGAGCAGTACTTC	CSVVIGFSYEQYF
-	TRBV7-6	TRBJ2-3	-	TGTGCCAGCAGACCCCTCACCACAGATACGCAGTATTTT	CASRPLTTDTQYF
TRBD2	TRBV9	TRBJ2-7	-	TGTGCCAGCAGCTTGGAGCCGGGAGGGGTTTACGAGCAGTACTTC	CASSLEPGGVYEQYF
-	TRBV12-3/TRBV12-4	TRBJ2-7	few	TGTGCCAGCAGTTTAACGCCACACTACGAGCAGTACTTC	CASSLTPHYEQYF
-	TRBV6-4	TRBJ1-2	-	TGTGCCAGCAGGCCATCCGGGACCACCGGCTATGGCTACACCTTC	CASRPSGTTGYGYTF
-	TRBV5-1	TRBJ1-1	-	TGCGCCAGCGCAAAATCCGGACAGCTCACTGAAGCTTTCTTT	CASAKSGQLTEAFF
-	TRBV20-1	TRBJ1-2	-	TGCAGTGCTAGAGATACAGGGTATTTATTTGGCTACACCTTC	CSARDTGYLFGYTF
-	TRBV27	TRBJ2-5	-	TGTGCCAGCAGTAACCGACCGTACCAAGAGACCCAGTACTTC	CASSNRPYQETQYF
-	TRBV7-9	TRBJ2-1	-	TGTGCCAGCAGCTTAGCCTACGGGGGTCATGAGCAGTTCTTC	CASSLAYGGHEQFF
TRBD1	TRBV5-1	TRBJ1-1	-	TGCGCCAGCAGCTTGTATCCGGGACAGGGGCTGAACACTGAAGCTTTCTTT	CASSLYPGQGLNTEAFF
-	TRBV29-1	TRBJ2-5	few	TGCAGCGGGCGCGAGGTCATGGGGTCCCAGTACTTC	CSGREVMGSQYF
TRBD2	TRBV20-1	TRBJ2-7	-	TGCAGTGCTAGGCTCGCGGTAGCGGGAGCGAACCGGGACTACTACTACTACGAGCAGTACTTC	CSARLAVAGANRDYYYYEQYF
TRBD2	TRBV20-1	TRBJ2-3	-	TGCAGTGCTATGGCCTGGGGGTTTAGCGGGGGACGCGCCTCCACAGATACGCAGTATTTT	CSAMAWGFSGGRASTDTQYF
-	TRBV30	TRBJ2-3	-	TGTGCCTGCCTGAGGGTCGATACGCAGTATTTT	CACLRVDTQYF
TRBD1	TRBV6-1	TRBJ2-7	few	TGTGCCAGCAGAGACGGTGGACAGGGGGCTTACGAGCAGTACTTC	CASRDGGQGAYEQYF
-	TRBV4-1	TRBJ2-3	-	TGCGCCAGCGCGGGACAGTTAGATACGCAGTATTTT	CASAGQLDTQYF
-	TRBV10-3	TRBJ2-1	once	TGTGCCATCCGTGAGTCCGGGACTGGGGAATACAATGAGCAGTTCTTC	CAIRESGTGEYNEQFF
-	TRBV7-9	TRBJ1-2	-	TGTGCCAGCAGACGTGACTGGGGGCGTTCTAACTATGGCTACACCTTC	CASRRDWGRSNYGYTF
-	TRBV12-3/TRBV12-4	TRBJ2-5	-	TGTGCCAGCAGTTCCCTAACAGGGATCCAAGAGACCCAGTACTTC	CASSSLTGIQETQYF
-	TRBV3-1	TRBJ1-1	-	TGTGCCAGCAACCGAGGGGCTATTGGTGACACTGAAGCTTTCTTT	CASNRGAIGDTEAFF
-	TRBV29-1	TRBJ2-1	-	TGCAGCGTTGAAGATCGGGCCCAGTCGGGTGAGCAGTTCTTC	CSVEDRAQSGEQFF
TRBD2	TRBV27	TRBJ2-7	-	TGTGCCAGCAGTTTATCGGGGACTAGCGGGGGGGTGTTGTACGAGCAGTACTTC	CASSLSGTSGGVLYEQYF
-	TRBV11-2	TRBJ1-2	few	TGTGCCAGCAGCCCGTCCAGGCGGGCCGATAACAGCTACACCTTC	CASSPSRRADNSYTF
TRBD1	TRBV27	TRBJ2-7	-	TGTGCCAGCAGTTTAGCGGCCCCGTCAGGGGGCATTGCATACGAGCAGTACTTC	CASSLAAPSGGIAYEQYF
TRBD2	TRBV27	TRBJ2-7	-	TGTGCCAGCAGTTTATCCGCTCTCCCCCTAGCGGGAGGGTTCTCCTACGAGCAGTACTTC	CASSLSALPLAGGFSYEQYF
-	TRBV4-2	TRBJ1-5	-	TGTGCCAGCAGCCAAGAGGGGGGCCCGGGAAGGCAGCCCCAGCATTTT	CASSQEGGPGRQPQHF